What follows is one T cell receptor (beta chain) and its context. Antigen unknown. Genomic DNA, the template, was used for profiling of the TCR beta VDJ and CDR3. Using its own MiXCR run on the reads, TCRdb lists one record per CDR3 protein. In the table there are about 160,000 distinct CDR3 sequences, around 48% of which are singletons. This record belongs to a study of CD8+CD57+ T cells in acquired aplastic anemia. General study results and limits: Between patients and controls, twenty-nine CD8+ CDR3 sequences were found in common.

Patients sequenced had flow cytometry evidence of CD8+CD57+ cell expansion. Severe acquired aplastic anemia was present in all patients. There was no therapy given to any patient before the blood sampling took place. This CDR3 comprises 13 residues. Trimming took off 3 bases at V and 1 base at J, with 7 bases between the two ends. From germline, CDR1 is DFQATT and CDR2 SNEGSKA (reference sequence). V gene TRBV20-1 combines with J gene TRBJ2-1; perhaps TRBD2 as D (6 bases). The specimen sequenced was sorted CD4+, CD8+, or CD8+CD57+ T cells (not recorded which) from PBMCs. The source of this sequence is a human donor with aplastic anemia. This CDR3 is CSASGSSYNEQFF. CDR3 nucleotides: TGCAGTGCTAGCGGGAGTTCCTACAATGAGCAGTTCTTC.